Shown below are 11 T cell receptor beta chains from a single sample sequenced in a study of T cell repertoires in cytomegalovirus infection. Each CDR3 protein gets one entry after TCRdb re-called the reads with MiXCR. Of fewer than 550,000 distinct CDR3 sequences in the sample, approximately 31% were seen once. Sequenced: PBMCs. The receptors stem from a human donor in good health (CMV status not recorded). Some clones in this sample may be carry-over from other donors' samples.

This clonotype has a count of ten or more. The rearrangement joins TRBV7-8 to TRBJ2-1, with TRBD2 matching 10 bases. Trimming took 5 bases from V and 3 from J; bases not matched to a gene: 10. Germline V gives CDR1 SGHVS, CDR2 FQNEAQ. This CDR3 is 17 amino acids long. The DNA for the CDR3 is TGTGCCAGCAGCGTGACTAGCGGGTCCGTGTTCTACAATGAGCAGTTCTTC. Translating gives CASSVTSGSVFYNEQFF.

The chain employs TRBV7-2 and TRBJ2-1, with TRBD2 identical over 8 bases. J gave up 0 bases and V 1 base, and 8 bases lay outside the gene matches. Germline CDR1 reads SGHTA; CDR2 reads FQGNSA. CDR3 size: 18 residues. The CDR3 DNA reads as TGTGCCAGCAGCTTAGTGGTAGCGGGGAGGAGCTCCTACAATGAGCAGTTCTTC. Its protein is CASSLVVAGRSSYNEQFF.

This clonotype was seen a few times. The CDR3 protein is CATSRARNRDVLEKLFF. The CDR3 coding sequence is TGTGCCACCAGCAGAGCCCGAAACCGGGACGTGCTCGAAAAACTGTTTTTT. V usage is TRBV15 and J usage is TRBJ1-4; possible D gene TRBD1, 5 bases. Trimming took 1 base from V and 8 from J, leaving 20 bases between them. This CDR3 is built from 17 residues. Germline V gives CDR1 LNHNV, CDR2 YYDKDF (reference sequence).

The chain has TRBV12-3 or TRBV12-4 and TRBJ2-5; a possible D gene is TRBD1 (5 bases). The CDR3 length is 12 residues. The V gene lost 5 bases and the J gene lost 5 bases, with 9 bases spanning the gap. Here the CDR3 DNA reads TGTGCCAGCAGTGAAAGGGGTGAGACCCAGTACTTC. It specifies CASSERGETQYF.

Comment on this clonotype: The junction departs from germline at one end; a sequencing error may be responsible. The chain recombines TRBV6-5 with TRBJ1-2, with D tentatively TRBD1 (5 bases). The CDR3 extends over 13 amino acids. Germline assignment: CDR1 MNHEY and CDR2 SVGAGI. CDR3: CARSSRTGWGYTF. Here the CDR3 DNA reads TGTGCCAGAAGTTCCCGCACAGGCTGGGGCTACACCTTC.

This clonotype was recorded many times. This rearrangement joins TRBV7-2 to TRBJ1-4; D perhaps matches TRBD1 (5 bases). CDR1 is SGHTA and CDR2 is FQGNSA in the germline V gene. The CDR3 is made up of 14 amino acids. V shed 10 bases and J shed 0 bases, with 12 bases lying between them. This CDR3 is CATSAGATNEKLFF. The CDR3 nucleotides are TGTGCCACCTCGGCGGGGGCAACTAATGAAAAACTGTTTTTT. The full variable domain, its missing parts supplied by reference TRBV7-2 and TRBJ1-4, is GAGVSQSPSNKVTEKGKDVELRCDPISGHTALYWYRQSLGQGLEFLIYFQGNSAPDKSGLPSDRFSAERTGGSVSTLTIQRTQQEDSAVYLCATSAGATNEKLFFGSGTQLSVL.

The rearrangement uses TRBV7-2 and TRBJ1-2, with D tentatively TRBD1 (5 bases). Germline values: CDR1 SGHTA, CDR2 FQGNSA. This CDR3 region has 17 residues. Trimming cost V 5 bases and J 0 bases, with 19 bases left between them. The CDR3 coding sequence is TGTGCCAGCAGCCGAGACCCGACTGGGGCAGCTAACTATGGCTACACCTTC. Its translation: CASSRDPTGAANYGYTF.

The V and J genes are TRBV20-1 and TRBJ2-1, with TRBD2 identical over 8 bases. V lost 3 bases and J lost 4; bases outside the gene matches: 8. Per the germline V gene, CDR1 is DFQATT and CDR2 is SNEGSKA (reference sequence). CDR3 length: 15 residues. CDR3 nucleotide sequence: TGCAGTGCTAGCCTAGTGAGCGGGGGTTACAATGAGCAGTTCTTC. It codes for CSASLVSGGYNEQFF.

The chain joins TRBV6-6 to TRBJ1-5, with 12 bases aligning to TRBD1. With 6 bases clipped from V and 2 bases from J, the junction kept 20 bases outside the gene matches. The CDR3 is 21 residues long. CDR1 and CDR2 (germline): MNHNY, SVGAGI (reference sequence). CDR3 coding DNA: TGTGCCAGCAGCCCCCTCCGTCCCGGGACAGGGGGCGGGGAGGGCAATCAGCCCCAGCATTTT. It specifies CASSPLRPGTGGGEGNQPQHF.

In this sample, this clonotype turned up once. The chain employs TRBV6-1 and TRBJ1-2; D gene uncertain. The V and J ends lost 4 bases and 10 bases respectively, with 10 bases between them. The germline CDR1 and CDR2 sequences are MNHNS and SASEGT. The CDR3 runs 11 residues. The CDR3 protein is CASSGDIDYTF. The CDR3 DNA reads as TGTGCCAGCAGTGGAGACATCGACTACACCTTC.

About this clonotype: This may arise from a read error, as a much more abundant clone is one base away. The chain links TRBV7-6 to TRBJ2-1; 8 bases map to TRBD1. The V gene end was trimmed by 1 base and the J gene end by 8 bases; junction bases not matched to a gene: 4. The CDR3 runs to 14 residues. The germline V gene has CDR1 SGHVS and CDR2 FNYEAQ. The CDR3 nucleotides are TGTGCCAGCAGCTTAGGAGCGACAGGGGATGAGCAGTTCTTC. Its translation: CASSLGATGDEQFF.